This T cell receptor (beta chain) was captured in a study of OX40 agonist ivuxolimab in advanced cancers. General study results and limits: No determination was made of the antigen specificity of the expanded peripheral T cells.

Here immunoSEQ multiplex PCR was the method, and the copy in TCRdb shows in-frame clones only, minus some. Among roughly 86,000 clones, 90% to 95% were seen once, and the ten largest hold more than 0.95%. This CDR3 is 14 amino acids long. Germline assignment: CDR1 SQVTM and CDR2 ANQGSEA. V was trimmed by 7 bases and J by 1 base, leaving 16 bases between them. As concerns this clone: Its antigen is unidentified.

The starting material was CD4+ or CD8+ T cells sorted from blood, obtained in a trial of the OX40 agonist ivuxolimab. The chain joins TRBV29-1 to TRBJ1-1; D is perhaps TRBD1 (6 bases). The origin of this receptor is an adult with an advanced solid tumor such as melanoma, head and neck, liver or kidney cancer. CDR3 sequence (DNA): TGCAGCGCCCCAAAACAGGGTGCGAACACTGAAGCTTTCTTT. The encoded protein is CSAPKQGANTEAFF. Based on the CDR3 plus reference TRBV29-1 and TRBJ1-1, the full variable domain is SAVISQKPSRDICQRGTSLTIQCQVDSQVTMMFWYRQQPGQSLTLIATANQGSEATYESGFVIDKFPISRPNLTFSTLTVSNMSPEDSSIYLCSAPKQGANTEAFFGQGTRLTVV.